The rows below give T cell receptor beta chains drawn from one sample of a study of cytomegalovirus exposure and HLA in healthy donors. Produced via immunoSEQ multiplex PCR; TCRdb's table is partial and in-frame only. This table has about 220,000 clones, approximately 82% appearing once. Material: PBMCs. The receptors derive from a young man in good health and CMV-seronegative. CDR3s include the opening cysteine and the closing phenylalanine or tryptophan. A D gene is named only where the DNA matches it firmly. The size of a clone is reported for some rows only, either as once, few or many, or as a class for expanded clones.

cdr3_aa cdr3_nt j_call clone_size d_call v_call
CASSLAGGTQETQYF TGCGCCAGCAGCTTGGCGGGAGGGACCCAAGAGACCCAGTACTTC TRBJ2-5 few TRBD2 TRBV5-1
CASSLGPLGLQETQYF TGCGCCAGCAGCTTGGGGCCTCTAGGCCTCCAAGAGACCCAGTACTTC TRBJ2-5 - - TRBV5-1
CASSPGPLENYGYTF TGTGCCAGCTCACCGGGCCCCCTCGAGAACTATGGCTACACCTTC TRBJ1-2 - - TRBV18
CASRGQASYEQYF TGTGCCAGCAGGGGGCAGGCCTCCTACGAGCAGTACTTC TRBJ2-7 - - TRBV28
CASSSTSTDTQYF TGTGCCAGCAGTTCTACTAGCACAGATACGCAGTATTTT TRBJ2-3 - - TRBV28
CASSPNRGPGSYEQYF TGTGCCAGCTCACCGAACAGGGGGCCAGGCTCCTACGAGCAGTACTTC TRBJ2-7 - TRBD1 TRBV18
CAWSRGQGGMNTEAFF TGTGCCTGGAGCCGCGGACAGGGGGGCATGAACACTGAAGCTTTCTTT TRBJ1-1 - TRBD1 TRBV30
CASSLAPLDSYGYTF TGCGCCAGCAGCTTGGCCCCCCTGGACAGCTATGGCTACACCTTC TRBJ1-2 - - TRBV5-1
CASSLGQGGNEQYF TGCGCCAGCAGCTTGGGACAGGGGGGCAACGAGCAGTACTTC TRBJ2-7 - TRBD1 TRBV5-1
CASSVARRDSYYGYTF TGTGCCAGCAGCGTAGCTCGACGGGACAGCTACTATGGCTACACCTTC TRBJ1-2 - TRBD1 TRBV9
CASSQNAWQVNTGELFF TGTGCTAGCAGCCAAAACGCGTGGCAGGTCAACACCGGGGAGCTGTTTTTT TRBJ2-2 - - TRBV7-7
CASSPGQGRGYTF TGTGCCAGCAGTCCGGGACAGGGCAGAGGCTACACCTTC TRBJ1-2 - TRBD1 TRBV28
CASTTGGTSGRQFF TGTGCCAGCACCACAGGGGGGACTAGCGGGAGGCAGTTCTTC TRBJ2-1 - TRBD2 TRBV2
CATSPRDSHEQYF TGTGCCACCAGCCCCCGGGATAGCCACGAGCAGTACTTC TRBJ2-7 - - TRBV15
CASSKKTGQLDTEAFF TGTGCCAGCAGCAAAAAGACGGGACAGCTGGACACTGAAGCTTTCTTT TRBJ1-1 - - TRBV21-1
CASSPAGQGGWNTEAFF TGTGCCAGCAGCCCAGCCGGACAGGGGGGATGGAACACTGAAGCTTTCTTT TRBJ1-1 few TRBD1 TRBV28
CASSLTSGSSYNEQFF TGCGCCAGCAGCTTGACTAGCGGGAGTTCCTACAATGAGCAGTTCTTC TRBJ2-1 - TRBD2 TRBV5-1
CASSLVPGQREQFF TGTGCCAGCAGCTTAGTTCCAGGCCAGAGAGAGCAGTTCTTC TRBJ2-1 - - TRBV7-6
CASSPEASGWNEQFF TGTGCCAGCAGCCCAGAAGCTAGCGGTTGGAATGAGCAGTTCTTC TRBJ2-1 once TRBD2 TRBV7-2
CASSLFSGQGNAFF TGTGCCAGCAGTTTATTTTCGGGACAGGGGAACGCTTTCTTT TRBJ1-1 few TRBD1 TRBV27
CASSLDRGGGNTIYF TGCGCCAGCAGCTTGGACAGGGGTGGTGGAAACACCATATATTTT TRBJ1-3 - TRBD1 TRBV5-1
CASSLRQGAVYEQYF TGTGCCAGCAGTTTAAGACAGGGGGCAGTCTACGAGCAGTACTTC TRBJ2-7 - TRBD1 TRBV27
CASSLRNTEAFF TGTGCCAGTAGCCTCCGGAACACTGAAGCTTTCTTT TRBJ1-1 - - TRBV19
CASSLEYRGGKLFF TGTGCCAGCAGCTTAGAATATAGGGGAGGGAAGCTGTTTTTT TRBJ1-4 - - TRBV7-6
CASSPLAGLAKNIQYF TGCGCCAGCAGCCCTCTAGCGGGGCTAGCCAAAAACATTCAGTACTTC TRBJ2-4 once TRBD2 TRBV4-1
CASSSGLAGSTDTQYF TGCGCCAGCAGCTCGGGACTAGCGGGAAGCACAGATACGCAGTATTTT TRBJ2-3 - TRBD2 TRBV5-1
CASSARQGNTIYF TGTGCCAGCAGCGCGCGACAGGGAAACACCATATATTTT TRBJ1-3 - - TRBV11-2
CASSEAVGQIYGYTF TGTGCCAGCAGTGAAGCGGTGGGACAGATTTATGGCTACACCTTC TRBJ1-2 - TRBD1 TRBV6-1
CASSQDGVAGANEQFF TGTGCCAGCAGCCAAGATGGGGTAGCGGGAGCGAATGAGCAGTTCTTC TRBJ2-1 - TRBD2 TRBV4-2
CASSSFSGANYGYTF TGCGCCAGCAGCTCTTTCAGCGGGGCTAACTATGGCTACACCTTC TRBJ1-2 - - TRBV5-1
CASRDGGGNTIYF TGTGCCAGCAGAGACGGGGGAGGAAACACCATATATTTT TRBJ1-3 few - TRBV6-5
CATSRVGGGGNEQFF TGTGCCACCAGCAGAGTGGGGGGCGGGGGGAATGAGCAGTTCTTC TRBJ2-1 - TRBD2 TRBV15
CASSPVDRIDIQYF TGTGCCAGTAGTCCAGTGGACAGGATCGACATTCAGTACTTC TRBJ2-4 - TRBD1 TRBV19
CASSETTRVVYEQYF TGTGCCAGCAGTGAAACGACTCGAGTGGTCTACGAGCAGTACTTC TRBJ2-7 - - TRBV2
CASSTLSLTPNEQYF TGCGCCAGCAGCACCTTGTCGCTAACGCCGAACGAGCAGTACTTC TRBJ2-7 - - TRBV4-1
CASSMRVDYGYTF TGTGCCAGCAGTATGAGGGTCGACTATGGCTACACCTTC TRBJ1-2 - - TRBV28
CASSLGLAGGPPYNEQFF TGTGCCAGCAGCTTAGGGCTAGCGGGAGGCCCCCCCTACAATGAGCAGTTCTTC TRBJ2-1 - TRBD2 TRBV7-9
CASSRGQGHNYGYTF TGTGCCAGTAGTAGAGGACAGGGGCATAACTATGGCTACACCTTC TRBJ1-2 - TRBD1 TRBV19
CTSSQEREGPDTQYF TGCACCAGCAGCCAAGAGCGGGAGGGCCCAGATACGCAGTATTTT TRBJ2-3 few - TRBV1
CASTDGQGLYF TGTGCCAGCACCGACGGACAGGGTCTGTACTTC TRBJ2-7 - TRBD1 TRBV2
CASSSKTPLAGGTYNEQFF TGCGCCAGCAGCTCCAAAACTCCTCTAGCGGGAGGAACGTACAATGAGCAGTTCTTC TRBJ2-1 - TRBD2 TRBV5-1
CASRPDRNQPQHF TGTGCCAGCAGACCCGACAGAAATCAGCCCCAGCATTTT TRBJ1-5 - - TRBV6-5
CASSFLGMAGGPVDTQYF TGTGCCAGCAGCTTTCTCGGGATGGCGGGAGGGCCCGTAGATACGCAGTATTTT TRBJ2-3 once TRBD2 TRBV2
CASTNLGSGALEGQFF TGTGCCAGCACCAACCTGGGTAGCGGGGCGCTCGAGGGGCAGTTCTTC TRBJ2-1 once TRBD2 TRBV27
CASSSSTDTQYF TGTGCCAGCAGCTCTAGCACAGATACGCAGTATTTT TRBJ2-3 - - TRBV11-2
CASSSTSGIYNEQFF TGTGCCAGCAGCTCGACTAGCGGGATCTACAATGAGCAGTTCTTC TRBJ2-1 few TRBD2 TRBV11-2
CASSRPGQGDHEQYF TGTGCCAGCAGTCGACCGGGACAGGGCGACCACGAGCAGTACTTC TRBJ2-7 few TRBD1 TRBV6-1
CASNRASAGGFYEQYF TGTGCCAGCAACCGAGCCTCAGCGGGAGGATTCTACGAGCAGTACTTC TRBJ2-7 - TRBD2 TRBV2
CASSLVAGESYEQYF TGCGCCAGCAGCTTGGTAGCGGGAGAGTCCTACGAGCAGTACTTC TRBJ2-7 - TRBD2 TRBV5-1